The T cell receptor beta chain under discussion was sequenced for a study of STAT5B mutations in CD4+ large granular lymphocyte leukemia. Clones were sequenced by immunoSEQ multiplex PCR, and TCRdb holds only the in-frame ones, with some missing. Of more than 25,000 clones listed, around 81% were seen once; the top ten hold 0.25% to 0.35%. CDR1 and CDR2 from the germline V gene are ENHRY and SYGVKD. V shed 6 bases, J shed 6 bases, and the junction held 4 bases outside the gene matches. This CDR3 is built from 16 residues. The TCR comes from a human donor in good health. The J gene is TRBJ2-2, the V gene TRBV10-3; 16 bases align to TRBD2. The sequenced material came from CD4+ T cells from blood buffy coats. As DNA, the CDR3 is TGTGCCATCAGCGGGACTAGCGGGGGGGCCGCCGGGGAGCTGTTTTTT. This codes for CAISGTSGGAAGELFF.